Presented here are 5 T cell receptor beta chains from one specimen sequenced in a study of blood T cell repertoires in COVID-19. Sequenced by immunoSEQ multiplex PCR; TCRdb stores in-frame clones only, minus some. The sample yields approximately 93,000 clones, just over 85% seen once. Material: peripheral blood. These receptors were taken from a middle-aged man with COVID-19, enrolled during active disease.

The chain is built from TRBV30 and TRBJ1-6; TRBD1 matches 11 bases. Trimming at V came to 8 bases and at J to 4 bases, leaving 13 bases not matched to a gene. CDR1 and CDR2 from the germline V gene are GTSNPN and SVGIG (reference sequence). There are 17 residues in the CDR3. The CDR3 bases are TGTGCCGGCCTCGGGACAGGGGGTGATCCATATAATTCACCCCTCCACTTT. Its translation is CAGLGTGGDPYNSPLHF.

The chain joins TRBV3-1 (or the pseudogene TRBV3-2) to TRBJ1-3, with D perhaps matching TRBD1 (5 bases). Looked up from germline, CDR1 is LGHDT and CDR2 is YNNKEL (reference sequence). This CDR3 spans 15 amino acids. Trimming removed 4 bases from V and 1 base from J, with 11 bases in between. The CDR3 DNA sequence: TGTGCCAGCAGCCCACGGGGGGTTTCTGGAAACACCATATATTTT. This encodes CASSPRGVSGNTIYF.

The rearrangement links TRBV6-2 or TRBV6-3 to TRBJ1-2; TRBD1 aligns across 8 bases. The CDR3 is made up of 14 amino acids. In germline, CDR1 is MNHEY, CDR2 SVGEGT. V lost 4 bases to trimming and J lost 6 bases; unmatched junction nucleotides: 7. The DNA of the CDR3 is TGTGCCAGCAGTTTCATAGGGACAGGAGATGGCTACACCTTC. Protein product: CASSFIGTGDGYTF.

In nucleotides, the CDR3 is TGTGCCAGCAGCGTAGGAGGGTCTAATTCACCCCTCCACTTT. This sequence encodes CASSVGGSNSPLHF. This chain links TRBV9 with TRBJ1-6; the D is unclear. CDR1 is SGDLS and CDR2 is YYNGEE in the germline V gene. V lost 0 bases, J lost 6 bases, and 7 bases lay in between. This CDR3 contains 14 residues. Using reference TRBV9 and TRBJ1-6 for the parts outside the CDR3, the full variable domain is DSGVTQTPKHLITATGQRVTLRCSPRSGDLSVYWYQQSLDQGLQFLIQYYNGEERAKGNILERFSAQQFPDLHSELNLSSLELGDSALYFCASSVGGSNSPLHFGNGTRLTVT.

The chain combines TRBV18 with TRBJ1-1, with TRBD1 as a possible D gene (6 bases). Trimming took off 3 bases at V and 3 bases at J, with 11 bases between the two ends. CDR1 and CDR2 (germline): KGHSH, LQKENI. This CDR3 is built from 14 residues. The CDR3 DNA follows: TGTGCCAGCTCACCTGCTTCAGGGGACACTGAAGCTTTCTTT. Encoded protein: CASSPASGDTEAFF.